This TCR beta chain was identified in a study of vaccination and CD4 T cells after COVID-19 (dated by TCRdb to between 2021 and 2022). General notes on the study: Convalescent patients had a positive SARS-CoV-2 result on nasal swab PCR, and of these patients, several had mild disease and one had severe disease. Each participant got two doses of either the Pfizer-BioNTech BNT162b2 vaccine (n=8) or the Moderna mRNA-1273 vaccine (n=2). For a few convalescent patients, samples were collected at an early post-vaccination timepoint (day 14) as well as at a late post-vaccination timepoint (days 161 to 241). In under 13 COVID-19 convalescent patients and a few infection-naive healthy vaccine recipients, researchers compared the spike-specific CD4+ TCR repertoire from before mRNA vaccination with the repertoire from after. Six males and four females were included in the convalescent cohort, with two Hispanic individuals, seven Caucasians, two Asians and one multiracial person represented. Post-vaccine blood samples were collected a median of around 70 days after the second vaccine dose, ranging from roughly 12 to 250 days. Post-COVID blood samples from convalescent patients were collected a median of around 100 days after diagnosis, with a range of about 35 to 180 days. Culture stimuli were overlapping spike peptide pools from SARS-CoV-2 and from the common cold coronaviruses HCoV-NL63, HCoV-OC43 and HCoV-229E. As controls, cultures received a CEFX viral epitope pool (the positive control), an HIV-1 Nef peptide pool (the negative control), or no peptide at all. The research as a whole found: Of the vaccine-specific clones found in convalescent patients, nearly all (304 of 307) were mono-reactive for SARS-CoV-2 spike instead of being cross-reactive with common cold coronaviruses. Only a relatively small number of convalescent patients were included in the study, and early timepoints following natural infection were not analyzed. The median count of SARS-CoV-2-reactive clonotypes went up from around 20 after infection to a few dozen after vaccination, although the change was not significant. In convalescent patients, a median approximately 86% of post-vaccine SARS-CoV-2-reactive clones were detected only after vaccination, and vaccine-specific priming was suggested by this finding.

As for this clonotype: The target of this receptor is not known. No base qualities exist here, and no much larger clone lies one base off it.

Library preparation employed PCR. DNA from cultured CD4+ T cells was subjected to TCR sequencing with the Oncomine TCR Beta short-read assay at the Johns Hopkins FTIC core. Genomic DNA was extracted from the cultured CD4+ T cells with the QIAamp micro DNA kit. Oncomine TCR Beta libraries made from cultured CD4+ T cells were pooled using unique dual indexes and sequenced on an Illumina iSeq 100. The paper's processing steps were these. Non-productive sequences were filtered out, and CDR3s that did not start with C, did not end with F or W, or were shorter than 7 amino acids were discarded. The MANAFEST web application identified antigen-specific clonotypes by comparing peptide-stimulated wells against reference wells and other culture wells. Positive clones required FDR below 0.05, an odds ratio above 5, and productive frequency above 0.1% in at least two of three replicate wells. A clonotype was classed as cross-reactive if the clonotype showed significant expansion both in SARS-CoV-2 spike wells and in at least one common cold coronavirus spike condition. Using R version 3.6.1, CDR3 homology was evaluated through Levenshtein distances (stringdist) along with unrooted phylogenetic trees (ape). TCRdb reran the public reads through fastp at Q25 and MiXCR, keeping productive beta chains. Every CDR3 protein is listed once, alongside the most common genes and DNA of its rows. In this record, the V and J calls reflect TCRdb's handling and not the investigators' own analysis. This sample has roughly 15,000 distinct CDR3 sequences in its table, and about 48% of those were observed once. The top ten hold 13% of the sample.

Reading the label with the study, this specimen's time point is: late sampling 161 to 241 days after vaccination in three convalescent patients. Read against the paper, the sample's treatment or condition label means: approximately 9-day PBMC culture with coronavirus spike peptide pools or control peptides (ViraFEST assay). The study used the ViraFEST assay, which expanded antigen-specific T cells with peptide pools and then identified expanded clonotypes by TCR sequencing. The convalescent patients' positive SARS-CoV-2 PCR tests fell between March and December 2020, which was before the Alpha, Beta and Delta variants emerged in the United States. PBMCs were cultured at a few million per well in IMDM supplemented with approximately 4.7% human AB serum and about 10 IU/ml IL-2, with around 10 ug/ml peptide pools added. Half of the culture medium was replaced with fresh IL-2-containing medium on days 3 and 7. Once the cells had been in culture for around ten days, the EasySep CD4+ T cell isolation kit was used to isolate CD4+ T cells by negative selection. Ficoll-Paque Plus gradient centrifugation was used to isolate PBMCs from whole blood, and the isolated PBMCs were then either used fresh or cryopreserved at -140C. In general, triplicate wells were set up for every culture condition.

The CDR3 has 12 amino acids, counting the end cysteine and phenylalanine. The entry retains the CDR3 DNA only, 36 bases that are in frame from base 1. V loses 4 bases, J loses 5 bases, and the germline ends lie 8 bases apart. CDR1 and CDR2 (SQVTM, ANQGSEA) derive from the germline V gene. This TCR derives from a human donor who had recovered from COVID-19. The chain employs TRBV29-1 and TRBJ2-2, with no D gene named confidently. The sample was CD4+ T cells from blood, cultured in vitro, taken about 7 months after SARS-CoV-2 vaccination. The CDR3 region reads CSVGTTTGELFF. The DNA is TGCAGCGTTGGGACGACGACCGGGGAGCTGTTTTTT.